Here is one TCR beta chain with its context. Its antigen is not known. Constant-region reverse primers amplified full-length variable regions, followed by semi-nested Nested Universal Primer A PCR. TCRdb re-analysed the 5' RACE reads in MiXCR, keeping a single row per CDR3 protein. In the table there are about 57,000 distinct CDR3 sequences, 26% of which are singletons. Overall study results and limits: Tumor memory CD4+ T cell TCR gene usage was found to cluster with blood and lymph node memory CD4+ cells and with lymph node naive CD4+ cells. Whole repertoires were not studied in the larger cohort, only one V-J beta rearrangement.

Treg sorting used a CD4+CD25+CD127-/low gate. V lost 3 bases, J lost 5 bases, and 6 bases stayed unmatched. This CDR3 comprises 14 residues. The TCR comes from a female donor with breast cancer. The chain employs TRBV12-3 or TRBV12-4 and TRBJ1-1, with TRBD1 matching 7 bases. Sequenced sample: tumor-infiltrating Tregs sorted from the breast tumor. The DNA of the CDR3 is TGTGCCAGCAGTTTGGAGGGGGCCATGACTGAAGCTTTCTTT. Its translation: CASSLEGAMTEAFF.